Each of the 28 T cell receptor beta chains below was sequenced from the same sample in a study of regulatory T cells in long-lasting Graves disease. Construction of the TCR beta libraries employed iRepertoire HTBI primers in conjunction with Arm-PCR of CDR3 regions. A single record per CDR3 protein comes from TCRdb applying MiXCR to the multiplex PCR reads. This sample carries more than 300,000 distinct CDR3 sequences, roughly a fifth of them seen once, and the ten largest clones take over 25%. Documented time point: persistent/refractory GD, antithyroid drugs over 5 years with positive TRAb. Making the TCR library involved RNA that had been extracted from PBMCs. This sample comprised peripheral blood mononuclear cells (PBMCs), obtained when the disease was refractory, from a patient treated with antithyroid drugs. These receptor sequences come from a female donor with Graves disease.

J is TRBJ2-5 and V is TRBV5-5, with D unclear. The DNA end is more similar to TRBJ2-7, so the J call may be wrong. Germline V gene data show CDR1 as SGHKS and CDR2 as YYEKEE (reference sequence). The length of the CDR3 is 16 residues. The CDR3 sequence is CASSLVRASHSYEQYF. CDR3 DNA: TGTGCCAGCAGCTTGGTTCGGGCTTCCCACTCCTACGAGCAGTACTTC.

This clonotype was detected ten times or more. The chain recombines TRBV5-5 with TRBJ1-1; 12 bases align to TRBD1. From germline, CDR1 is SGHKS and CDR2 YYEKEE (reference sequence). V shed 4 bases, J shed 0 bases, and the junction held 10 bases outside the gene matches. The CDR3 runs to 18 residues. The CDR3 protein is CASSPRGTGGAVNTEAFF. The CDR3 DNA follows: TGTGCCAGCAGCCCGAGGGGGACAGGGGGCGCGGTGAACACTGAAGCTTTCTTT.

The chain links TRBV9 to TRBJ1-2; no reliable D call. Germline values: CDR1 SGDLS, CDR2 YYNGEE. Deletions cut 5 bases from V and 3 bases from J, with 8 bases between. The length of the CDR3 is 12 residues. In nucleotides, the CDR3 is TGTGCCAGCAGTCAGGATTACTATGGCTACACCTTC. Protein: CASSQDYYGYTF.

The chain employs TRBV30 and TRBJ2-7; possible D gene TRBD1, 6 bases. Deletions cut 4 bases from V and 4 bases from J, with 14 bases between. The germline V gene encodes CDR1 GTSNPN and CDR2 SVGIG (reference sequence). The CDR3 is 13 residues long. CDR3 sequence reads: CAWTIQGTYEQYF. CDR3 DNA sequence: TGTGCCTGGACGATACAGGGCACATACGAGCAGTACTTC. Drawing the rest from reference TRBV30 and TRBJ2-7, the complete variable domain is SQTIHQWPATLVQPVGSPLSLECTVEGTSNPNLYWYRQAAGRGLQLLFYSVGIGQISSEVPQNLSASRPQDRQFILSSKKLLLSDSGFYLCAWTIQGTYEQYFGPGTRLTVT.

This clonotype was picked up many times. The rearrangement links TRBV11-2 to TRBJ2-2, with D perhaps TRBD2 (6 bases). Trimming took 5 bases from V and 1 from J, leaving 32 bases between them. This CDR3 has 22 amino acids. Germline values: CDR1 SGHAT, CDR2 FQNNGV. This chain's CDR3 is CASSLYPHAYPTAGLNTGELFF. CDR3 coding DNA: TGTGCCAGCAGCCTGTACCCCCACGCGTATCCAACGGCGGGGCTGAACACCGGGGAGCTGTTTTTT.

The rearrangement joins TRBV5-1 to TRBJ2-4, with D possibly TRBD1 on 6 matching bases. The V end lost 3 bases, the J end lost 7 bases, and 20 bases lay between the germline ends. Germline loops: CDR1 SGHRS, CDR2 YFSETQ. The CDR3 is 16 amino acids. CDR3 loop: CASSSTGPQGRNIQYF. Here the CDR3 DNA reads TGCGCCAGCAGCTCGACCGGGCCCCAGGGGCGGAACATTCAGTACTTC. Full variable domain (outside the CDR3, taken from reference TRBV5-1 and TRBJ2-4): KAGVTQTPRYLIKTRGQQVTLSCSPISGHRSVSWYQQTPGQGLQFLFEYFSETQRNKGNFPGRFSGRQFSNSRSEMNVSTLELGDSALYLCASSSTGPQGRNIQYFGAGTRLSVL.

This clonotype was seen at least ten times. CDR3 DNA sequence: TGTGCCAGCAGTGTAAGGCCTCGGGATTCACCCCTCCACTTT. As protein: CASSVRPRDSPLHF. The chain uses TRBV6-1 and TRBJ1-6, with D unclear. V lost 4 bases to trimming and J lost 8 bases, with 12 bases between them. This CDR3 spans 14 amino acids. Germline V gene data show CDR1 as MNHNS and CDR2 as SASEGT.

V and J are TRBV4-1 and TRBJ1-5; D not resolved. Trimming took 1 base from V and 1 from J, leaving 8 bases between them. The V gene's germline CDR1 is MGHRA and CDR2 YSYEKL. This CDR3 has 15 residues. The CDR3 loop reads CASSQVYRSNQPQHF. In nucleotides, the CDR3 is TGCGCCAGCAGCCAAGTTTACCGCAGCAATCAGCCCCAGCATTTT.

This clonotype was counted many times. The chain recombines TRBV12-3 or TRBV12-4 with TRBJ1-1, with D tentatively TRBD1 (5 bases). Trimming stripped 2 bases from V and 3 bases from J, with 16 bases between. CDR3 length: 16 amino acids. CDR3 protein: CASSLNWGLGDTEAFF. CDR3 nucleotides: TGTGCCAGCAGTTTAAACTGGGGATTGGGGGACACTGAAGCTTTCTTT.

This clonotype was seen at least ten times. The chain carries TRBV7-2 and TRBJ1-6; a weak D match, TRBD1 (5 bases). The V and J ends lost 5 bases and 14 bases respectively, with 16 bases between them. The germline CDR1 and CDR2 sequences are SGHTA and FQGNSA. The CDR3 runs to 13 residues. For the CDR3, the DNA is TGTGCCAGCAGCGCTCCGGGGCTGGGGGCCCTCCACTTT. The encoded protein is CASSAPGLGALHF.

The gene calls are TRBV4-3 and TRBJ1-1; D is unclear. The V gene's germline CDR1 is LGHNA and CDR2 YSLEER. V dropped 1 base and J dropped 1 base, with 7 bases sitting between them. The CDR3 has 14 amino acids. DNA of the CDR3: TGCGCCAGCAGCCAAGGGTTTCGGAACACTGAAGCTTTCTTT. It is translated as CASSQGFRNTEAFF.

The rearrangement joins TRBV7-8 to TRBJ2-1; 15 bases match TRBD2. The CDR3 length is 16 residues. Germline V gene data show CDR1 as SGHVS and CDR2 as FQNEAQ. V was clipped by 5 bases and J by 8 bases; unmatched bases: 7. The CDR3 here is CASSPGLAGGPDEQFF. Written as DNA, the CDR3 is TGTGCCAGCAGCCCCGGACTAGCGGGAGGGCCGGATGAGCAGTTCTTC.

This clonotype was observed a handful of times. V usage is TRBV2 and J usage is TRBJ1-3, with 9 bases aligning to TRBD1. Germline assignment: CDR1 SNHLY and CDR2 FYNNEI. V lost 6 bases and J lost 0; bases outside the gene matches: 3. CDR3 size: 15 residues. CDR3 region: CASSLTGGSGNTIYF. The CDR3 DNA sequence: TGTGCCAGCAGCCTGACAGGGGGCTCTGGAAACACCATATATTTT.

The CDR3 region is CATGSGTDRGEQYF. In DNA form, the CDR3 reads TGTGCCACCGGATCCGGGACCGACAGAGGCGAGCAGTACTTC. The chain couples TRBV24-1 to TRBJ2-7; D may be TRBD1 or TRBD2 (5 bases each). V lost 9 bases and J lost 6, with 20 bases in between. Looked up from germline, CDR1 is KGHDR and CDR2 is SFDVKD. This CDR3 is 14 amino acids long.

This clonotype was seen repeatedly, ten times or more. The rearrangement links TRBV11-2 to TRBJ1-6, with 8 bases fitting TRBD1. The CDR3 is 17 amino acids. The J segment lost 7 bases and the V segment lost 2 bases, leaving 10 bases of the junction unmatched. In germline, CDR1 is SGHAT, CDR2 FQNNGV. CDR3 sequence reads: CASSLPFRGTGNSPLHF. DNA of the CDR3: TGTGCCAGCAGCTTACCATTCCGGGGGACAGGAAATTCACCCCTCCACTTT.

The sample holds many counts of this clonotype. The V call is TRBV2, the J call TRBJ2-2; 9 bases align to TRBD2. CDR1 SNHLY and CDR2 FYNNEI come from the germline V gene. With 6 bases clipped from V and 1 base from J, the junction kept 3 bases outside the gene matches. This CDR3 comprises 15 residues. Here the CDR3 DNA reads TGTGCCAGCAGGCTGACTAGCGGGAACACCGGGGAGCTGTTTTTT. As protein: CASRLTSGNTGELFF.

On this clonotype itself: Only one base separates this from a far larger clonotype, so it likely reflects a read error. The chain recombines TRBV7-3 with TRBJ2-5; the match to TRBD2 covers 8 bases. The germline V gene has CDR1 SGHTA and CDR2 FQGTGA. The CDR3 extends over 14 amino acids. Written as DNA, the CDR3 is TGTGCCAGCAGCCCCCCGGGGGGGCGAGAGATCCAGTACTTC. It translates to CASSPPGGREIQYF. Together with reference TRBV7-3 and TRBJ2-5, the CDR3 gives the full variable domain: GAGVSQTPSNKVTEKGKYVELRCDPISGHTALYWYRQSLGQGPEFLIYFQGTGAADDSGLPNDRFFAVRPEGSVSTLKIQRTERGDSAVYLCASSPPGGREIQYFGPGTRLLVL.

The chain couples TRBV7-3 to TRBJ2-3, with a possible D match to TRBD2 (7 bases). The CDR3 totals 15 residues. Trimming removed 7 bases from V and 0 bases from J, with 14 bases in between. CDR1 SGHTA and CDR2 FQGTGA come from the germline V gene. The CDR3 region is CASTRTGGSTDTQYF. CDR3 sequence (DNA): TGTGCCAGCACCCGGACGGGGGGCAGCACAGATACGCAGTATTTT.

This clonotype was seen more than once but under ten times. The V call is TRBV19, the J call TRBJ2-5; 8 bases are shared with TRBD2. Trimming cost V 6 bases and J 1 base; bases outside gene matches: 10. Germline assignment: CDR1 LNHDA and CDR2 SQIVND (reference sequence). CDR3 length: 16 amino acids. The CDR3 DNA reads as TGTGCCAGTAGGAGGCGGGGGGCCACCTTCCAAGAGACCCAGTACTTC. It translates to CASRRRGATFQETQYF.

V usage is TRBV7-9 and J usage is TRBJ1-1; perhaps TRBD1 as D (5 bases). Germline V CDR1 and CDR2: SEHNR, FQNEAQ (reference sequence). Trimming shortened V by 6 bases and J by 11 bases, and 19 bases separated the two germline ends. The CDR3 has 13 amino acids. In DNA, the CDR3 is TGTGCCAGCAGTCCCCCTGGGGGGAGCGGGGCTTTCTTT. Translated: CASSPPGGSGAFF.

At least ten counts were recorded for this clonotype. The CDR3 DNA follows: TGTGCCAGCAGCGATGCCCCCTGGGGGGGACCGAGAGAGACCCAGTACTTC. This sequence encodes CASSDAPWGGPRETQYF. V gene TRBV28 combines with J gene TRBJ2-5; 7 nucleotides align to TRBD2. J lost 4 bases, V lost 6 bases, and 17 bases had no gene match. CDR1 and CDR2 (germline): MDHEN, SYDVKM. The CDR3 loop spans 17 amino acids.

This clonotype turned up a few times. This rearrangement joins TRBV20-1 to TRBJ2-7; perhaps TRBD2 as D (5 bases). Trimming cost V 5 bases and J 6 bases, with 29 bases left between them. The CDR3 has 17 residues. Germline values: CDR1 DFQATT, CDR2 SNEGSKA (reference sequence). Here the CDR3 DNA reads TGCAGTGCTCCAAAACTAAACATTGTACTAGGCGCCCCCGAGCAGTACTTC. It yields the protein CSAPKLNIVLGAPEQYF.

This chain links TRBV3-1 with TRBJ1-2, with D unresolved. Trimming took 4 bases from V and 12 from J, leaving 12 bases between them. This CDR3 has 11 amino acids. Looked up from germline, CDR1 is LGHDT and CDR2 is YNNKEL (reference sequence). The CDR3 here is CASSRADAHTF. The CDR3 DNA reads TGTGCCAGCAGCCGGGCGGATGCCCACACCTTC.

This chain uses TRBV7-9 with TRBJ1-2; D may be TRBD1 (5 bases). CDR1 and CDR2 from the germline V gene are SEHNR and FQNEAQ (reference sequence). The CDR3 extends over 14 amino acids. The V end lost 1 base, the J end lost 4 bases, and 10 bases lay between the germline ends. The chain's CDR3 is CASSLEGISYGYTF. CDR3 sequence (DNA): TGTGCCAGCAGCTTAGAGGGGATTTCCTATGGCTACACCTTC.

With regard to this clonotype: One base away lies a much larger clone, so this may be a sequencing read error. For the CDR3, the DNA is TGTGCCATCAGTGAATACCAGCGGGGTAACAAGCAGTACTTC. It is translated as CAISEYQRGNKQYF. The chain uses TRBV10-3 and TRBJ2-7, with 7 bases matching TRBD2. This CDR3 has 14 amino acids. With 3 bases clipped from V and 8 bases from J, the junction kept 10 bases outside the gene matches. CDR1 and CDR2 from the germline V gene are ENHRY and SYGVKD.

The chain is built from TRBV7-8 and TRBJ2-3, with TRBD2 matching 10 bases. The CDR3 contains 16 residues. V trimming: 4 bases; J trimming: 2 bases; junction bases outside the gene matches: 6. CDR1 and CDR2 (germline): SGHVS, FQNEAQ. The CDR3 here is CASSSQRGGSTDTQYF. CDR3 in DNA: TGTGCCAGCAGCTCCCAGCGGGGGGGTTCCACAGATACGCAGTATTTT.

The V gene is TRBV2, the J gene TRBJ2-7, with D possibly TRBD2 on 5 matching bases. Germline CDR1 reads SNHLY; CDR2 reads FYNNEI. CDR3 length equals 12 residues. V lost 2 bases to trimming and J lost 11 bases, with 13 bases between them. CDR3 bases: TGTGCCAGCAGTGAAATAAGGGAGAGGAAGTACTTC. It yields the protein CASSEIRERKYF.

This rearrangement joins TRBV4-1 to TRBJ2-2, with 8 nucleotides matching TRBD2. Germline CDR1 is MGHRA and CDR2 is YSYEKL. The CDR3 is 16 residues long. Losses at the gene ends were 1 base for V and 7 bases for J; bases not matched to a gene: 8. For the CDR3, the DNA is TGCGCCAGCAGCCAAGGGCTAGCGGGTCTCATCGGGGAGCTGTTTTTT. Amino acids: CASSQGLAGLIGELFF.